This T cell receptor (beta chain) was captured by sequencing in a study of CD8 T cells in Susac syndrome (dated by TCRdb to about 2019). Regarding the study in general: Repertoire sequencing was used to test whether CD8+ T cell activation and differentiation in Susac syndrome was antigen driven. CD8+ T cell repertoire clonality was compared between more than 9 healthy donors, about 14 Susac syndrome patients and around 15 multiple sclerosis patients.

Peripheral blood CD8+ and CD4+ T cells from healthy donors, Susac syndrome patients and multiple sclerosis patients were profiled using high-throughput TCR beta sequencing. Treatment-naive patients with stable or active relapsing-remitting disease fulfilling revised McDonald criteria were used as multiple sclerosis controls. Bulk CD8+ and CD4+ T cells were purified magnetically by negative isolation, whereas CD8+ TEMRA cells were enriched by FACS. Blood was collected in EDTA tubes and processed within 24 hours, with PBMCs isolated through density gradient centrifugation. PBMCs intended for TCR sequencing were frozen in liquid nitrogen and were later thawed in a 37 degrees C water bath. Purity of sorted or isolated CD4+, CD8+ and CD8+ TEMRA cells was at least 90%. What the research found in general, with its limitations: The study acknowledged that relatively few individuals were included in the TCR sequencing and HLA analysis.

This clonotype was observed once. There is no known antigen for this receptor. Within one base of it there is no much larger clone, and no base qualities were kept. One read provides weak support. RNA was extracted with the RNeasy kit and roughly 0.45 to 1 ug was reverse transcribed using random hexamers. The immunoSEQ multiplex PCR assay, which covers 54 Vbeta and 13 Jbeta segments, was used to amplify TCR beta CDR3 regions. Bias from PCR amplification was corrected by using a synthetic template baseline for primer optimization and for computational correction. The study's own analysis went as follows. Only productive sequences were kept, with reads annotated to V, D and J genes according to IMGT and analyzed in immunoSEQ Analyzer. Clonality was calculated as one minus the Shannon entropy normalized by log2 of the number of productive unique sequences. For each patient and control, public and private clones were evaluated within the 100 most prevalent clones. A clone was defined as Susac-specific if it was absent from the healthy and MS cohorts, from approximately 980 published viral clones and from other ImmuneACCESS disease sequences. Using fastp at Q25 and MiXCR, TCRdb reprocessed the public reads and kept productive beta chains. One record per CDR3 amino acid sequence lists the most common genes and DNA. It is TCRdb's table, rather than the study itself, that gives the V and J calls and clone size. The sample profile shows around 140,000 distinct CDR3 sequences; approximately 79% of them were found once. The biggest ten clones account for approximately 0.51% of the sample.

The sequence was collected from a human donor with multiple sclerosis. Specimen: CD8+ T cells from PBMCs.

The CDR3 here reads CASSQIVYRLFGLNEQFF. Read as DNA, the sequence is TGTGCCAGCAGCCAAATAGTTTACCGGCTTTTTGGTTTGAATGAGCAGTTCTTC. Recombination joined TRBV3-1 with TRBJ2-1; the D gene lacks a confident call. The CDR3 contains 18 residues, cysteine and phenylalanine counted. Only CDR3 DNA remains: 54 bases, in frame from the first base. According to the germline V gene (reference sequence), CDR1 reads LGHDT and CDR2 reads YNNKEL. Trimming removed 2 bases from V and 7 bases from J, leaving 24 bases between the germline ends.